This passage covers 9 T cell receptor beta chains from one sample sequenced in a study of T cell responses to AZD1222 COVID-19 vaccine. Clones were read by immunoSEQ multiplex PCR, and TCRdb kept only the in-frame ones, dropping some. The sample yields more than 150,000 clones, 75% to 90% seen once. The source was peripheral blood, collected after recovery from COVID-19. These receptors all come from an adult who had recovered from COVID-19.

CDR3 loop: CASSPPGAQYNEQFF. Written as DNA, the CDR3 is TGTGCCAGTAGCCCGCCCGGGGCCCAATACAATGAGCAGTTCTTC. The chain links TRBV19 to TRBJ2-1; D is possibly TRBD1 or TRBD2 (5 bases each). The CDR3 has 15 residues. Trimming left V 6 bases short and J 4 bases short, with 16 bases between. The germline V gene has CDR1 LNHDA and CDR2 SQIVND (reference sequence).

The chain recombines TRBV11-2 with TRBJ2-2; 11 bases are shared with TRBD1. This CDR3 spans 15 amino acids. In germline, CDR1 is SGHAT, CDR2 FQNNGV. The V segment lost 4 bases and the J segment 4 bases; nucleotides outside the gene matches: 2. The CDR3 spells CASSSGTGGTGELFF. In DNA, the CDR3 is TGTGCCAGCAGCTCCGGGACAGGGGGCACCGGGGAGCTGTTTTTT.

In this sample, this clone turned up a few times. The sample has other DNA sequences that encode this CDR3 too. The rearrangement joins TRBV7-3 to TRBJ1-1; D gene ambiguous. Germline CDR1 reads SGHTA; CDR2 reads FQGTGA. This CDR3 is 13 amino acids long. V lost 1 base and J lost 5, with 8 bases in between. The CDR3 region is CASSLMGNTEAFF. As DNA, the CDR3 is TGTGCCAGCAGCTTAATGGGGAATACTGAAGCTTTCTTT.

This chain uses TRBV5-1 with TRBJ2-2; D remains unclear. Trimming cost V 0 bases and J 3 bases, with 3 bases left between them. The CDR3 length is 13 residues. The germline V gene has CDR1 SGHRS and CDR2 YFSETQ. CDR3 loop: CASSLADTGELFF. In nucleotides, the CDR3 is TGCGCCAGCAGCTTGGCCGACACCGGGGAGCTGTTTTTT. Drawing the rest from reference TRBV5-1 and TRBJ2-2, the complete variable domain is KAGVTQTPRYLIKTRGQQVTLSCSPISGHRSVSWYQQTPGQGLQFLFEYFSETQRNKGNFPGRFSGRQFSNSRSEMNVSTLELGDSALYLCASSLADTGELFFGEGSRLTVL.

This clone was seen once. The chain joins TRBV12-5 to TRBJ1-2; possibly TRBD1 for D (6 bases). V lost 7 bases, J lost 8 bases, and 17 bases lay in between. Germline V gene sequence: CDR1 LGHNT, CDR2 FRNRAP. The CDR3 is made up of 13 amino acids. CDR3 protein: CASASEPGGGYTF. CDR3 nucleotide sequence: TGTGCTAGTGCCTCGGAGCCCGGGGGCGGCTACACCTTC.

The rearrangement joins TRBV6-5 to TRBJ2-5; D is perhaps TRBD2 (6 bases). CDR3 length equals 15 residues. V lost 4 bases and J 6 bases, leaving 18 bases between the germline ends. Germline CDR1 and CDR2: MNHEY and SVGAGI. CDR3 residues: CASSWEETSRQTQYF. Written as DNA, the CDR3 is TGTGCCAGCAGTTGGGAGGAGACGTCTCGTCAGACCCAGTACTTC.

This chain uses TRBV5-8 with TRBJ1-2; D is undetermined. Germline V gene data show CDR1 as SGHTS and CDR2 as YDEGEE. CDR3 length equals 14 residues. The V end was cut by 4 bases, the J end by 3 bases, with 13 bases between. The CDR3 sequence is CASSLLSGYYGYTF. As DNA, the CDR3 is TGTGCCAGCAGCCTACTGTCTGGGTACTATGGCTACACCTTC.

V usage is TRBV5-5 and J usage is TRBJ1-4; 9 nucleotides line up with TRBD1. The germline CDR1 and CDR2 sequences are SGHKS and YYEKEE (reference sequence). J gave up 5 bases and V 2 bases, and 7 bases lay outside the gene matches. This CDR3 spans 16 amino acids. The CDR3 sequence: CASSFQPGTGNEKLFF. CDR3 coding DNA: TGTGCCAGCAGCTTCCAACCCGGGACAGGGAATGAAAAACTGTTTTTT.

V usage is TRBV7-3 and J usage is TRBJ2-3, with 7 nucleotides matching TRBD1. Germline values: CDR1 SGHTA, CDR2 FQGTGA. After removal of 5 bases from V and 2 bases from J, the junction contained 13 bases not matched to a gene. CDR3 size: 17 residues. The CDR3 DNA sequence: TGTGCCAGCAGCCCCTTTCCTCGGACAGGTATCACAGATACGCAGTATTTT. Protein product: CASSPFPRTGITDTQYF.